This T cell receptor (beta chain) was retrieved from a study of OX40 agonist ivuxolimab in advanced cancers. Study details: Patients undergoing dose escalation presented with hepatocellular carcinoma, melanoma, renal cell or head and neck cancer. Subjects had a mean age of roughly 60 years, with a range of about 23 to 85; around 80% were male.

Cycle 7 day 1, cycle 4 day 1, and baseline were the timepoints at which blood was sampled. V was clipped by 3 bases and J by 0 bases, with 12 bases between them. This CDR3 contains 16 residues. Germline loops: CDR1 KGHSH, CDR2 LQKENI. Here immunoSEQ multiplex PCR was the method, and the copy in TCRdb shows in-frame clones only, minus some. The top ten hold 1.5% to 2% of the sample, which has approximately 3,300 clones, roughly 90% seen once. The study, taken as a whole, reports: Clonal expansion from baseline to week 6 occurred in both CD4+ and CD8+ T cells.

As concerns this clone: Its antigen is still unknown.

This clonotype originated in an adult with an advanced solid tumor such as melanoma, head and neck, liver or kidney cancer. This specimen consisted of CD4+ or CD8+ T cells sorted from blood, obtained in a trial of the OX40 agonist ivuxolimab. This sequence joins TRBV18 and TRBJ1-3; D is unresolved. This CDR3 reads CASSPDVTVSGNTIYF. The CDR3 DNA is TGTGCCAGCTCACCGGATGTGACGGTCTCTGGAAACACCATATATTTT.